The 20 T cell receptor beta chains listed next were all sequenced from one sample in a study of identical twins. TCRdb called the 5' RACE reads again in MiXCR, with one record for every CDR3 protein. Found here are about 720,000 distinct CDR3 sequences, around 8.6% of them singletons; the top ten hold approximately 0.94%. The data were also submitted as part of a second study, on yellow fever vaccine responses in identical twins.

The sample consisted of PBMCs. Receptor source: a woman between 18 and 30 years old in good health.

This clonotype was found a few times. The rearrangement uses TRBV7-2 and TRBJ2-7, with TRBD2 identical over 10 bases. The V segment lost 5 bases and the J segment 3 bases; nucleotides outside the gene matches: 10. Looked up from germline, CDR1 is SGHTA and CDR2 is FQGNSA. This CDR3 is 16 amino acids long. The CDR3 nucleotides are TGTGCCAGCAGCCCAAGGGGGTCTAGCGGGGGCTACGAGCAGTACTTC. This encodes CASSPRGSSGGYEQYF.

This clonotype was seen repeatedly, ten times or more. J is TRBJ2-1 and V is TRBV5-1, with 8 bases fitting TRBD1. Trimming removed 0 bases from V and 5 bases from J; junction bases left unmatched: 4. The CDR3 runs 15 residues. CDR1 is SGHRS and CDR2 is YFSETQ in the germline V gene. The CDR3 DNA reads TGCGCCAGCAGCTTGGGTGACAGGGGTAACAATGAGCAGTTCTTC. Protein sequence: CASSLGDRGNNEQFF.

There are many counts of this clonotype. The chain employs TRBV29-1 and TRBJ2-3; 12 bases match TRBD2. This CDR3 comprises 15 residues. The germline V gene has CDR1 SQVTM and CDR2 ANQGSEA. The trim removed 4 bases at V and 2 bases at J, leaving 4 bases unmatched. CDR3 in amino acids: CSVVLAGGATDTQYF. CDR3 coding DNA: TGCAGCGTTGTACTAGCGGGGGGAGCCACAGATACGCAGTATTTT.

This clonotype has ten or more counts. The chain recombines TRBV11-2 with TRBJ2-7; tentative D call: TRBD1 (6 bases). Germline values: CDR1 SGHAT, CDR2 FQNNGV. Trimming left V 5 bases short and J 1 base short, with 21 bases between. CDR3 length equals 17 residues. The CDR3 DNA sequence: TGTGCCAGCAGCCCGGTCATGGGCGACAGGCGATCCTACGAGCAGTACTTC. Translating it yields CASSPVMGDRRSYEQYF.

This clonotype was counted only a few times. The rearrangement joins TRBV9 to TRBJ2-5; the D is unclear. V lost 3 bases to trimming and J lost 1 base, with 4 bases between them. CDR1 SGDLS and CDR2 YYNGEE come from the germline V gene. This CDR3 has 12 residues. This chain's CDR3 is CASSDTQETQYF. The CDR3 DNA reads TGTGCCAGCAGCGACACCCAAGAGACCCAGTACTTC.

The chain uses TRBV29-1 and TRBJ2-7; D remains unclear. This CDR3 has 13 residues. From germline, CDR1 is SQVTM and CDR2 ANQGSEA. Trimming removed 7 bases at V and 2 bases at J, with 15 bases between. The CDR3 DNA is TGCAGCGCGGTTACGGACGACACCTACGAGCAGTACTTC. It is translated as CSAVTDDTYEQYF.

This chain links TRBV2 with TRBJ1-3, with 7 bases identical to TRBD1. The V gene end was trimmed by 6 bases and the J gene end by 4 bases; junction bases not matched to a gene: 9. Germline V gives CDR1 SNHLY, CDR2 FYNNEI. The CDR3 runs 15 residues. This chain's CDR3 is CASRGTTGRGNTIYF. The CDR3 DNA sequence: TGTGCCAGCAGGGGTACGACAGGGAGGGGAAACACCATATATTTT. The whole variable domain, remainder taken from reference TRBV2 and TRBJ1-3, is EPEVTQTPSHQVTQMGQEVILRCVPISNHLYFYWYRQILGQKVEFLVSFYNNEISEKSEIFDDQFSVERPDGSNFTLKIRSTKLEDSAMYFCASRGTTGRGNTIYFGEGSWLTVV.

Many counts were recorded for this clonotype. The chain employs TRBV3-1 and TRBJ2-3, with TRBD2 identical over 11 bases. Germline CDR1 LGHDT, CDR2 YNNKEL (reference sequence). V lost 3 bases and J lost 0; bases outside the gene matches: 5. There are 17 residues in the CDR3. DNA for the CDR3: TGTGCCAGCAGCCACCTACTAGCGGGGGTTAGCACAGATACGCAGTATTTT. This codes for CASSHLLAGVSTDTQYF.

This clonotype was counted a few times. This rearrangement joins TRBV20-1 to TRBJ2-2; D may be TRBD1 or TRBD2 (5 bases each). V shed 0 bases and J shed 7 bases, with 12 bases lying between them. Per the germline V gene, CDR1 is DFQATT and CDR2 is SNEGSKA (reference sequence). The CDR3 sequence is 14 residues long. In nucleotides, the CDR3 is TGCAGTGCTAGAGAAAGAGGGGCCGTCGGGGAGCTGTTTTTT. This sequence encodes CSARERGAVGELFF.

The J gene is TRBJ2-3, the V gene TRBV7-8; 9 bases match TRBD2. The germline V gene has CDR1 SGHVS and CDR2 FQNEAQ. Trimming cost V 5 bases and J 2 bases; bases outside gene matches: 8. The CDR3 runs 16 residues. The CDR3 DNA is TGTGCCAGCAGCCCACGGACTAGCGACTCCACAGATACGCAGTATTTT. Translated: CASSPRTSDSTDTQYF.

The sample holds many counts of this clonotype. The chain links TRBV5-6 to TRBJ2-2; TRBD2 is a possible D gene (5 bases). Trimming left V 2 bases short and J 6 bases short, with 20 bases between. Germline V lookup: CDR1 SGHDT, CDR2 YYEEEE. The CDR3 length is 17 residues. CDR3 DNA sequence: TGTGCCAGCAGCTTATTGGCTAGCTGGTTTACCGCCGGGGAGCTGTTTTTT. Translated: CASSLLASWFTAGELFF.

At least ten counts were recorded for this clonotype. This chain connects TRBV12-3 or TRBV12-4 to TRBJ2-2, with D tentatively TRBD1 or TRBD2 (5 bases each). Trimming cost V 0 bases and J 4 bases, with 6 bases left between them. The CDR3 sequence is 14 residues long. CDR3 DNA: TGTGCCAGCAGTTTAGCGGGGACCACCGGGGAGCTGTTTTTT. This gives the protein CASSLAGTTGELFF.

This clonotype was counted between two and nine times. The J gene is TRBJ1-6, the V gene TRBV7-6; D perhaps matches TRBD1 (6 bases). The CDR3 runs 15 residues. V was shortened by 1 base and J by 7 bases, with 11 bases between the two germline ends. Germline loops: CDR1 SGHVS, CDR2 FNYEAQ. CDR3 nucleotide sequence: TGTGCCAGCAGCTTAGTAGCAGGGGCCAATTCACCCCTCCACTTT. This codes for CASSLVAGANSPLHF.

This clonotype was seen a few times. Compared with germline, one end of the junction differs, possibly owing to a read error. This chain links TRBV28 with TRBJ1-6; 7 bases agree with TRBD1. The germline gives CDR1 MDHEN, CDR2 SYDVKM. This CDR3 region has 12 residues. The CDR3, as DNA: TGTGCCAGCAGGACAGGGCTAAGTACCCCCAACTTT. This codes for CASRTGLSTPNF.

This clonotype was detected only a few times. The CDR3 region is CASSYLAGDYEQYF. The CDR3, as DNA: TGTGCCAGCAGTTACTTGGCGGGGGACTACGAGCAGTACTTC. J is TRBJ2-7 and V is TRBV6-5, with 7 bases lining up with TRBD2. V trimming: 1 base; J trimming: 3 bases; junction bases outside the gene matches: 3. Germline V gives CDR1 MNHEY, CDR2 SVGAGI. The CDR3 runs 14 residues.

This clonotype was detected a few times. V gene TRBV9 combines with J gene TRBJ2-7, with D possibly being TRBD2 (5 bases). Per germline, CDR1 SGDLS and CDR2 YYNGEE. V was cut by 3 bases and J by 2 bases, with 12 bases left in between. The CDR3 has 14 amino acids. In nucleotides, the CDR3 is TGTGCCAGCAGCGCCCGACTACTCCCCTACGAGCAGTACTTC. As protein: CASSARLLPYEQYF.

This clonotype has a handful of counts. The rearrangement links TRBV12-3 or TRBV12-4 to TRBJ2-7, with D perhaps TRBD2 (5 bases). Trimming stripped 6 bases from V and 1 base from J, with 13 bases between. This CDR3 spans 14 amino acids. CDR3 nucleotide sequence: TGTGCCAGCAGGCCCGACGGGATTTCCTACGAGCAGTACTTC. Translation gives CASRPDGISYEQYF.

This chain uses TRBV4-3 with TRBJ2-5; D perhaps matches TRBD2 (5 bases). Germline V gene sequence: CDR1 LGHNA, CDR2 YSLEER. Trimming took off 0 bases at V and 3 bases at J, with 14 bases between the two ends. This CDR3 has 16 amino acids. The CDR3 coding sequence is TGCGCCAGCAGCCAAGATGGGATTCTCGGGAAAGAGACCCAGTACTTC. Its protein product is CASSQDGILGKETQYF.

CDR3 DNA: TGTGCCAGCAGCTTAGTGACAGGGTCAGCCTACGAGCAGTACTTC. It encodes CASSLVTGSAYEQYF. The chain combines TRBV7-2 with TRBJ2-7; 7 positions match TRBD1. The CDR3 length is 15 residues. V dropped 1 base and J dropped 2; count of bases not matched to a gene: 5. The germline gives CDR1 SGHTA, CDR2 FQGNSA.

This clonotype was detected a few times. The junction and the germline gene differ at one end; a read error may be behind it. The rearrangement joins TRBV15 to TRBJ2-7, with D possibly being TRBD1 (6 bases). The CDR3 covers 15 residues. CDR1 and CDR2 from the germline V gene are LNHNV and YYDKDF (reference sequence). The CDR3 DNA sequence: TGTGCCACCAGAAGAGATCAGGGGCCAGTAGGCGAGCAGTACTTC. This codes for CATRRDQGPVGEQYF.